Shown below are 23 T cell receptor beta chains from a single sample sequenced in a study of T-cell memory formation after mild COVID-19. TCRdb re-derived calls from the 5' RACE reads in MiXCR, one entry per CDR3 protein. The sample has about 610,000 distinct CDR3 sequences; around a sixth are singletons. The sample was PBMCs or a T cell subset sorted from them (not recorded which). Source of these receptors: an adult woman who had mild COVID-19 (a few samples of this study predate the infection). Cell type and time point are not known.

A few counts support this clonotype. The chain couples TRBV24-1 to TRBJ2-7; TRBD1 or TRBD2 may be the D gene (6 bases each). The CDR3 contains 12 residues. Germline loops: CDR1 KGHDR, CDR2 SFDVKD. The germline V and J ends were trimmed by 9 bases and 6 bases, with 14 bases remaining between them. The CDR3 coding sequence is TGTGCCACCTCGGCTGAGGGGGGCGAGCAGTACTTC. This sequence encodes CATSAEGGEQYF.

This clonotype showed up just a few times. The chain has TRBV7-9 and TRBJ2-5, with 7 nucleotides matching TRBD2. V dropped 4 bases and J dropped 0; count of bases not matched to a gene: 2. Germline V gives CDR1 SEHNR, CDR2 FQNEAQ (reference sequence). The CDR3 sequence is 14 residues long. The CDR3 region is CASSSAGDQETQYF. DNA for the CDR3: TGTGCCAGCAGCTCCGCGGGGGACCAAGAGACCCAGTACTTC.

The chain has TRBV6-2 or TRBV6-3 and TRBJ2-7; D ambiguous. This CDR3 contains 14 residues. The V end was cut by 2 bases, the J end by 3 bases, with 11 bases between. Per the germline V gene, CDR1 is MNHEY and CDR2 is SVGEGT. The DNA for the CDR3 is TGTGCCAGCAGTTACGGGGTAGTAGGCTACGAGCAGTACTTC. Its translation is CASSYGVVGYEQYF.

CDR3 coding DNA: TGTGCCAGCAGCCCAGAGGGGGCGGAGACTAGGCGGTACGAGCAGTACTTC. Translating gives CASSPEGAETRRYEQYF. This rearrangement joins TRBV13 to TRBJ2-7, with D possibly TRBD1 on 7 matching bases. This CDR3 has 17 amino acids. CDR1 and CDR2 from the germline V gene are PRHDT and FYEKMQ (reference sequence). With 5 bases removed from V and 4 bases from J, the gap between germline ends came to 24 bases.

This chain links TRBV14 with TRBJ1-2; D remains unclear. Germline loops: CDR1 SGHDN, CDR2 FVKESK. V shed 3 bases and J shed 3 bases, with 20 bases lying between them. The CDR3 is 17 amino acids. CDR3 sequence: CASSHTTLLRRDYGYTF. DNA for the CDR3: TGTGCCAGCAGCCACACCACGTTACTCAGACGGGACTATGGCTACACCTTC.

This clonotype has more than one count but fewer than ten. This chain uses TRBV3-1 with TRBJ2-1; 11 nucleotides line up with TRBD1. Germline V gene sequence: CDR1 LGHDT, CDR2 YNNKEL (reference sequence). V was clipped by 2 bases and J by 3 bases; unmatched bases: 9. CDR3 length equals 18 residues. The CDR3 protein is CASSQKSFGTGGYNEQFF. The CDR3 bases are TGTGCCAGCAGCCAAAAGTCGTTCGGGACAGGGGGCTACAATGAGCAGTTCTTC.

CDR3 in amino acids: CASSPPVGRGEQYF. DNA for the CDR3: TGTGCCAGCAGCCCCCCGGTTGGGAGGGGCGAGCAGTACTTC. The J gene is TRBJ2-7, the V gene TRBV12-3 or TRBV12-4; 7 nucleotides match TRBD2. V was pared by 6 bases and J by 6 bases, with 11 bases of the junction left unmatched. There are 14 residues in the CDR3.

The chain links TRBV29-1 to TRBJ1-3; D gene ambiguous. Germline V gene data show CDR1 as SQVTM and CDR2 as ANQGSEA. The CDR3 is 14 residues long. Trimming shortened V by 4 bases and J by 4 bases, and 14 bases separated the two germline ends. DNA for the CDR3: TGCAGCGTTGGATCGGTGTCGGGAGGAAACACCATATATTTT. Residues: CSVGSVSGGNTIYF.

The chain has TRBV4-1 and TRBJ2-7, with D uncertain. Deletions cut 1 base from V and 0 bases from J, with 4 bases between. The CDR3 totals 13 residues. Germline lookup yields CDR1 MGHRA and CDR2 YSYEKL. The CDR3 spells CASSQGISYEQYF. The DNA of the CDR3 is TGCGCCAGCAGCCAAGGGATCTCCTACGAGCAGTACTTC.

This chain links TRBV12-3 or TRBV12-4 with TRBJ1-2, with D unclear. Trimming took off 6 bases at V and 8 bases at J, with 19 bases between the two ends. CDR3 length equals 14 residues. The CDR3 nucleotides are TGTGCCAGCAGCCGAGGACGGGAATTTTCAGGCTACACCTTC. Protein product: CASSRGREFSGYTF.

The J gene is TRBJ2-3, the V gene TRBV18; D not certain. Per germline, CDR1 KGHSH and CDR2 LQKENI. This CDR3 spans 17 amino acids. The V end was cut by 0 bases, the J end by 1 base, with 14 bases between. Here the CDR3 reads CASSPPNRAPGTDTQYF. The CDR3 DNA follows: TGTGCCAGCTCACCACCGAACCGGGCCCCGGGCACAGATACGCAGTATTTT. The full variable domain, rest sourced from reference TRBV18 and TRBJ2-3, is NAGVMQNPRHLVRRRGQEARLRCSPMKGHSHVYWYRQLPEEGLKFMVYLQKENIIDESGMPKERFSAEFPKEGPSILRIQQVVRGDSAAYFCASSPPNRAPGTDTQYFGPGTRLTVL.

This clonotype was observed a handful of times. V and J are TRBV20-1 and TRBJ1-1; D might be TRBD1 (5 bases). Trimming removed 0 bases from V and 6 bases from J, with 11 bases in between. The CDR3 runs 13 residues. Per germline, CDR1 DFQATT and CDR2 SNEGSKA (reference sequence). CDR3 bases: TGCAGTGCTAGAGAGGTGACAGTAGCTGAAGCTTTCTTT. It codes for CSAREVTVAEAFF.

The genes are TRBV30 and TRBJ1-1; the D is unclear. The germline V gene has CDR1 GTSNPN and CDR2 SVGIG (reference sequence). Trimming took 2 bases from V and 4 from J, leaving 11 bases between them. CDR3 length: 13 amino acids. CDR3 DNA: TGTGCCTGGAGTCAGCAGGATGGCACTGAAGCTTTCTTT. This codes for CAWSQQDGTEAFF.

The rearrangement links TRBV10-3 to TRBJ2-3, with 7 positions matching TRBD2. J lost 0 bases, V lost 3 bases, and 6 bases had no gene match. The CDR3 contains 16 residues. Germline V gene data show CDR1 as ENHRY and CDR2 as SYGVKD. The chain's CDR3 is CAISEQAGVSTDTQYF. CDR3 DNA sequence: TGTGCCATCAGTGAACAGGCGGGAGTGAGCACAGATACGCAGTATTTT.

The V call is TRBV7-9, the J call TRBJ2-1; 7 positions agree with TRBD2. CDR3 length: 15 residues. CDR1 and CDR2 from the germline V gene are SEHNR and FQNEAQ (reference sequence). V dropped 4 bases and J dropped 3; count of bases not matched to a gene: 6. CDR3 sequence reads: CASSSGLVDYNEQFF. CDR3 nucleotides: TGTGCCAGCAGCTCCGGACTAGTTGACTACAATGAGCAGTTCTTC.

The sample holds a few counts of this clonotype. The chain joins TRBV9 to TRBJ2-7; 7 bases line up with TRBD2. This CDR3 is built from 15 residues. Trimming cost V 2 bases and J 3 bases; bases outside gene matches: 8. Germline CDR1 is SGDLS and CDR2 is YYNGEE. The CDR3: CASSVSGGPYYEQYF. CDR3 in DNA: TGTGCCAGCAGCGTCTCGGGGGGACCCTACTACGAGCAGTACTTC. The full variable domain, completed using reference TRBV9 and TRBJ2-7, is DSGVTQTPKHLITATGQRVTLRCSPRSGDLSVYWYQQSLDQGLQFLIQYYNGEERAKGNILERFSAQQFPDLHSELNLSSLELGDSALYFCASSVSGGPYYEQYFGPGTRLTVT.

The chain is built from TRBV29-1 and TRBJ2-2, with a tentative D call TRBD1 (6 bases). This CDR3 contains 15 residues. Trimming removed 1 base from V and 7 bases from J, with 16 bases in between. The germline gives CDR1 SQVTM, CDR2 ANQGSEA. DNA of the CDR3: TGCAGCGTTGAAGGGGGGCAAGTGGATCACGGGGAGCTGTTTTTT. Protein product: CSVEGGQVDHGELFF.

This clonotype was seen a single time. The chain carries TRBV15 and TRBJ1-4, with a weak D call TRBD1 (5 bases). V lost 3 bases, J lost 5 bases, and 13 bases lay in between. The CDR3 spans 15 residues. Germline V gene data show CDR1 as LNHNV and CDR2 as YYDKDF (reference sequence). The chain's CDR3 is CATSSFDSANEKLFF. CDR3 in DNA: TGTGCCACCAGCAGCTTTGACAGCGCCAATGAAAAACTGTTTTTT.

This clonotype turned up a few times. The chain has TRBV18 and TRBJ2-2, with TRBD2 identical over 7 bases. The CDR3 has 15 amino acids. V was clipped by 8 bases and J by 1 base; unmatched bases: 7. CDR1 KGHSH and CDR2 LQKENI come from the germline V gene. In DNA, the CDR3 is TGTGCCAGCCCCTTTGCGGGGGTGAACACCGGGGAGCTGTTTTTT. Protein: CASPFAGVNTGELFF.

V is TRBV2 and J is TRBJ2-1; no firm D call. The germline CDR1 and CDR2 sequences are SNHLY and FYNNEI. This CDR3 comprises 13 residues. With 5 bases removed from V and 9 bases from J, the gap between germline ends came to 14 bases. The CDR3 bases are TGTGCCAGCAGTCTCCTAGAGTCGACTGAGCAGTTCTTC. Encoded protein: CASSLLESTEQFF.

The rearrangement uses TRBV15 and TRBJ2-3; D call uncertain. Trimming removed 1 base at V and 2 bases at J, with 10 bases between. The CDR3 covers 15 residues. The V gene's germline CDR1 is LNHNV and CDR2 YYDKDF (reference sequence). CDR3 sequence (DNA): TGTGCCACCAGCAGAGCCAAATATCTCACAGATACGCAGTATTTT. It specifies CATSRAKYLTDTQYF.

This clonotype was detected only a few times. The chain recombines TRBV4-1 with TRBJ1-1; D unresolved. Germline CDR1 MGHRA, CDR2 YSYEKL. V was cut by 4 bases and J by 0 bases, with 9 bases left in between. The CDR3 runs 14 residues. The CDR3 sequence: CASSLIDLNTEAFF. For the CDR3, the DNA is TGCGCCAGCAGCCTGATCGACTTGAACACTGAAGCTTTCTTT.

The rearrangement links TRBV2 to TRBJ1-4, with TRBD1 matching 9 bases. Germline trimming cut 6 bases from V and 7 bases from J; bases unmatched to any gene: 9. Germline V CDR1 and CDR2: SNHLY, FYNNEI. The CDR3 has 15 amino acids. The CDR3 coding sequence is TGTGCCAGCAGGCCCGACAGGGGGTGGAGTGAAAAACTGTTTTTT. Translating gives CASRPDRGWSEKLFF. The full variable domain, rest sourced from reference TRBV2 and TRBJ1-4, is EPEVTQTPSHQVTQMGQEVILRCVPISNHLYFYWYRQILGQKVEFLVSFYNNEISEKSEIFDDQFSVERPDGSNFTLKIRSTKLEDSAMYFCASRPDRGWSEKLFFGSGTQLSVL.